The 9 T cell receptor beta chains listed next were all sequenced from one sample in a study of control samples from healthy donors and cancer patients. This table comes from immunoSEQ multiplex PCR, and its TCRdb copy is limited to in-frame clones, with some not included. The table includes 70,000 to 95,000 clones, roughly 93% detected once. The specimen sequenced was PBMCs. These receptors came from a woman aged 40 to 50 with lung cancer.

This chain uses TRBV7-6 with TRBJ2-1; the match to TRBD2 covers 8 bases. The CDR3 spans 14 residues. The junction had 6 bases not matched to a gene; V was cut back by 5 bases and J by 6 bases. Germline V gene sequence: CDR1 SGHVS, CDR2 FNYEAQ. The chain's CDR3 is CASSTGGTFNEQFF. The CDR3 DNA follows: TGTGCCAGCAGCACGGGAGGGACTTTCAATGAGCAGTTCTTC.

V and J are TRBV6-5 and TRBJ1-6; no definite D call. CDR3 length: 14 amino acids. The germline V and J ends were trimmed by 0 bases and 13 bases, with 13 bases remaining between them. Germline CDR1 MNHEY, CDR2 SVGAGI. CDR3 coding DNA: TGTGCCAGCAGTTACTCCCTCCTTGGGTATCCCCTCCACTTT. This encodes CASSYSLLGYPLHF.

This chain links TRBV4-2 with TRBJ2-5; no definite D call. Germline lookup yields CDR1 LGHNA and CDR2 YNFKEQ. The germline V and J ends were trimmed by 1 base and 1 base, with 7 bases remaining between them. The CDR3 totals 14 residues. CDR3 nucleotides: TGTGCCAGCAGCCAAGGGGTGGCCCAAGAGACCCAGTACTTC. It translates to CASSQGVAQETQYF.

The CDR3 region has the DNA TGTGCCAGCAGTTACTCAAGAGCCGAGACCCAGTACTTC. Protein: CASSYSRAETQYF. This chain links TRBV6-6 with TRBJ2-5; D gene unclear. Germline CDR1 is MNHNY and CDR2 is SVGAGI (reference sequence). The CDR3 length is 13 residues. The V gene lost 0 bases and the J gene lost 5 bases, with 7 bases spanning the gap.

CDR3 protein: CASSLSRGDPRGEQYF. The CDR3, as DNA: TGTGCCAGCAGCCTGAGCCGGGGGGACCCCAGGGGTGAGCAGTACTTC. The chain uses TRBV7-9 and TRBJ2-7; TRBD2 is a possible D gene (7 bases). Per germline, CDR1 SEHNR and CDR2 FQNEAQ (reference sequence). The CDR3 consists of 16 residues. V lost 5 bases, J lost 7 bases, and 24 bases lay in between.

The CDR3, as DNA: TGCGCCAGCACCTGGAGCGTGGGGAATGAGCAGTTCTTC. This encodes CASTWSVGNEQFF. The V gene is TRBV5-1, the J gene TRBJ2-1; D not certain. The CDR3 is 13 residues long. Trimming took 6 bases from V and 7 from J, leaving 14 bases between them. Germline CDR1 is SGHRS and CDR2 is YFSETQ.

This sequence joins TRBV11-2 and TRBJ2-7; 11 bases map to TRBD2. Germline-derived CDR1 and CDR2 are SGHAT and FQNNGV. The CDR3 runs 15 residues. Trimming at V came to 5 bases and at J to 2 bases, leaving 5 bases not matched to a gene. The CDR3, as DNA: TGTGCCAGCAGCACTGCTAGCGGGGGGACCTACGAGCAGTACTTC. This codes for CASSTASGGTYEQYF.

The V and J genes are TRBV19 and TRBJ2-7; 9 bases line up with TRBD2. The germline CDR1 and CDR2 sequences are LNHDA and SQIVND (reference sequence). Trimming cost V 6 bases and J 1 base; bases outside gene matches: 10. This CDR3 has 16 amino acids. The CDR3 reads CASSQALAGVSYEQYF. CDR3 bases: TGTGCCAGTAGCCAGGCCTTAGCGGGGGTTTCCTACGAGCAGTACTTC.

V gene TRBV7-9 combines with J gene TRBJ2-7, with D tentatively TRBD2 (5 bases). Trimming left V 5 bases short and J 3 bases short, with 8 bases between. Germline CDR1 reads SEHNR; CDR2 reads FQNEAQ (reference sequence). CDR3 size: 12 residues. The CDR3 spells CASSPGSYEQYF. CDR3 DNA sequence: TGTGCCAGCAGCCCGGGGAGCTACGAGCAGTACTTC.